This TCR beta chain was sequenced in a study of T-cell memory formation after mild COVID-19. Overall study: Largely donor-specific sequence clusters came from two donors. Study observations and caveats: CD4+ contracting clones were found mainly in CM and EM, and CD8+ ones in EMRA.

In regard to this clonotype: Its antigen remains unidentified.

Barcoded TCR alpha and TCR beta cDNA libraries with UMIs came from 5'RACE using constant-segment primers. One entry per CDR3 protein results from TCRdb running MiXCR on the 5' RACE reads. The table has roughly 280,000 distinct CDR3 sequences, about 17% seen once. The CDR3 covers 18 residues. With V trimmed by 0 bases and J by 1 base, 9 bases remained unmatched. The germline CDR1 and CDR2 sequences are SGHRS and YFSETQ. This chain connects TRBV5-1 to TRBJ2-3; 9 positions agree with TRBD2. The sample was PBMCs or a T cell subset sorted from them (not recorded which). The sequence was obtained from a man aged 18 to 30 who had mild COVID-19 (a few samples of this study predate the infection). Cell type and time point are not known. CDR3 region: CASSLGSGGHGGTDTQYF. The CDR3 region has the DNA TGCGCCAGCAGCTTGGGTAGCGGGGGCCACGGAGGCACAGATACGCAGTATTTT.